Shown below are 16 T cell receptor beta chains from a single sample sequenced in a study of T cell clonotyping in hematopoietic cell transplantation. TCRdb keeps only in-frame clones here, not all; method: immunoSEQ multiplex PCR. This table has tens of thousands of clones, 90% to 96% appearing once. Noted time point: recipient sample about 28 days before transplant, after cytoreduction. The material sequenced was peripheral blood mononuclear cells, taken before stem cell transplant. These receptors were taken from a woman between 50 and 59 years old with acute myeloid leukemia. Some clones in this sample may be carry-over from other donors' samples.

This rearrangement joins TRBV30 to TRBJ1-2; D not resolved. There are 12 residues in the CDR3. The V and J ends lost 3 bases and 2 bases respectively, with 7 bases between them. In germline, CDR1 is GTSNPN, CDR2 SVGIG (reference sequence). CDR3 amino acids: CAWRPGNYGYTF. For the CDR3, the DNA is TGTGCCTGGAGGCCGGGGAACTATGGCTACACCTTC.

The chain carries TRBV6-4 and TRBJ1-3; D is unresolved. V shed 3 bases and J shed 2 bases, with 5 bases lying between them. Germline-derived CDR1 and CDR2 are MRHNA and SNTAGT. The CDR3 extends over 13 amino acids. The CDR3 nucleotides are TGTGCCAGCAGTGAGGGTGCTGGAAACACCATATATTTT. This translates into CASSEGAGNTIYF.

The chain joins TRBV19 to TRBJ2-7, with 8 bases fitting TRBD1. With 0 bases clipped from V and 3 bases from J, the junction kept 10 bases outside the gene matches. The germline CDR1 and CDR2 sequences are LNHDA and SQIVND (reference sequence). The CDR3 has 17 amino acids. CDR3 residues: CASSIDLGRQGHYEQYF. Written as DNA, the CDR3 is TGTGCCAGTAGTATAGATCTAGGACGACAGGGGCACTACGAGCAGTACTTC. Combining the CDR3 with reference TRBV19 and TRBJ2-7 gives the whole variable domain DGGITQSPKYLFRKEGQNVTLSCEQNLNHDAMYWYRQDPGQGLRLIYYSQIVNDFQKGDIAEGYSVSREKKESFPLTVTSAQKNPTAFYLCASSIDLGRQGHYEQYFGPGTRLTVT.

The CDR3 DNA sequence: TGTGCCAGCAGTGTGGGTGAGCAGTTCTTC. This codes for CASSVGEQFF. The chain couples TRBV2 to TRBJ2-1; D unresolved. V was pared by 4 bases and J by 9 bases, with 4 bases between. The germline V gene has CDR1 SNHLY and CDR2 FYNNEI. This CDR3 comprises 10 residues.

V is TRBV30 and J is TRBJ2-7; 15 bases map to TRBD2. The CDR3 is made up of 14 amino acids. Germline V gene data show CDR1 as GTSNPN and CDR2 as SVGIG (reference sequence). After removal of 7 bases from V and 0 bases from J, the junction contained 1 base not matched to a gene. CDR3 bases: TGTGCCTTGGGACTAGCGGGGGGCTCCTACGAGCAGTACTTC. This codes for CALGLAGGSYEQYF.

The chain carries TRBV11-2 and TRBJ1-2; the match to TRBD1 covers 8 bases. Per germline, CDR1 SGHAT and CDR2 FQNNGV. The junction had 10 bases not matched to a gene; V was cut back by 5 bases and J by 5 bases. CDR3 length equals 15 residues. In DNA, the CDR3 is TGTGCCAGCAGCGACCGACAGGGGTACCAATATGGCTACACCTTC. It encodes CASSDRQGYQYGYTF.

This chain connects TRBV9 to TRBJ2-7; D perhaps matches TRBD1 (5 bases). The V end lost 3 bases, the J end lost 0 bases, and 13 bases lay between the germline ends. The CDR3 totals 15 residues. Germline CDR1 is SGDLS and CDR2 is YYNGEE. CDR3 nucleotide sequence: TGTGCCAGCAGCGCAGGACACTTGAGCTCCTACGAGCAGTACTTC. It codes for CASSAGHLSSYEQYF.

The chain recombines TRBV30 with TRBJ1-4; D unclear. V lost 0 bases and J 5 bases, leaving 10 bases between the germline ends. Looked up from germline, CDR1 is GTSNPN and CDR2 is SVGIG (reference sequence). The CDR3 covers 14 residues. The CDR3 reads CAWSVWATNEKLFF. In DNA form, the CDR3 reads TGTGCCTGGAGTGTTTGGGCCACAAATGAAAAACTGTTTTTT.

The chain links TRBV7-2 to TRBJ1-2; the match to TRBD1 covers 9 bases. CDR3 size: 14 residues. V shed 7 bases, J shed 2 bases, and the junction held 5 bases outside the gene matches. CDR1 SGHTA and CDR2 FQGNSA come from the germline V gene. The CDR3 DNA reads TGTGCCAGCAACCTACAGGGGGCGAACTATGGCTACACCTTC. Translated: CASNLQGANYGYTF.

The chain is built from TRBV27 and TRBJ2-7, with D unresolved. From germline, CDR1 is MNHEY and CDR2 SMNVEV (reference sequence). This CDR3 comprises 12 residues. V was pared by 6 bases and J by 4 bases, with 10 bases between. For the CDR3, the DNA is TGTGCCAGCAGCCCCGGACCTTACGAGCAGTACTTC. Protein sequence: CASSPGPYEQYF.

This clone was counted once. The J gene is TRBJ1-1, the V gene TRBV6-5; perhaps TRBD1 as D (5 bases). V lost 10 bases to trimming and J lost 1 base, with 16 bases between them. This CDR3 has 14 amino acids. Germline values: CDR1 MNHEY, CDR2 SVGAGI. CDR3 sequence: CATRTGGANTEAFF. The CDR3 coding sequence is TGTGCCACCAGGACCGGGGGAGCGAACACTGAAGCTTTCTTT.

This chain uses TRBV11-2 with TRBJ2-7; unclear D gene. The CDR3 is 12 amino acids. The germline V and J ends were trimmed by 4 bases and 5 bases, with 9 bases remaining between them. CDR1 SGHAT and CDR2 FQNNGV come from the germline V gene. The CDR3 loop reads CASSSVSHEQYF. The CDR3, as DNA: TGTGCCAGCAGCTCAGTATCCCACGAGCAGTACTTC.

The chain has TRBV19 and TRBJ2-3, with D perhaps TRBD2 (6 bases). Trimming pared 5 bases from V and 1 base from J, leaving 19 bases between. The CDR3 runs 17 residues. Germline-derived CDR1 and CDR2 are LNHDA and SQIVND (reference sequence). CDR3 loop: CASSGPLGGAGTDTQYF. In DNA, the CDR3 is TGTGCCAGTAGTGGGCCTTTGGGGGGAGCCGGCACAGATACGCAGTATTTT.

The gene calls are TRBV5-4 and TRBJ1-6; the match to TRBD1 covers 9 bases. The length of the CDR3 is 14 residues. Germline V gives CDR1 SGHNT, CDR2 YYREEE (reference sequence). With 4 bases clipped from V and 8 bases from J, the junction kept 4 bases outside the gene matches. CDR3 residues: CASSLGDRDSPLHF. The DNA of the CDR3 is TGTGCCAGCAGCCTGGGGGACAGGGATTCACCCCTCCACTTT. Drawing the rest from reference TRBV5-4 and TRBJ1-6, the complete variable domain is ETGVTQSPTHLIKTRGQQVTLRCSSQSGHNTVSWYQQALGQGPQFIFQYYREEENGRGNFPPRFSGLQFPNYSSELNVNALELDDSALYLCASSLGDRDSPLHFGNGTRLTVT.

The chain couples TRBV7-2 to TRBJ2-2; 10 nucleotides match TRBD1. Germline V gene data show CDR1 as SGHTA and CDR2 as FQGNSA. There are 18 residues in the CDR3. J was trimmed by 5 bases and V by 5 bases; bases with no gene match: 14. The CDR3: CASSTPFGTGALTGELFF. DNA of the CDR3: TGTGCCAGCAGCACACCATTCGGGACAGGGGCCCTAACCGGGGAGCTGTTTTTT. The whole variable domain, filled in from reference TRBV7-2 and TRBJ2-2, reads GAGVSQSPSNKVTEKGKDVELRCDPISGHTALYWYRQSLGQGLEFLIYFQGNSAPDKSGLPSDRFSAERTGGSVSTLTIQRTQQEDSAVYLCASSTPFGTGALTGELFFGEGSRLTVL.

This chain connects TRBV5-1 to TRBJ2-3, with D tentatively TRBD1 (5 bases). With 3 bases removed from V and 2 bases from J, the gap between germline ends came to 10 bases. Per the germline V gene, CDR1 is SGHRS and CDR2 is YFSETQ. CDR3 length: 14 amino acids. In DNA, the CDR3 is TGCGCCAGCAGCTACCAGGGTGACACAGATACGCAGTATTTT. Its protein product is CASSYQGDTDTQYF.